The rows below give T cell receptor beta chains drawn from one sample of a study of blood T cells in healthy people across ages. TCRdb redid the calling of the 5' RACE reads with MiXCR, one entry per CDR3 protein. The profile shows about 570,000 distinct CDR3 sequences, roughly a quarter of them singletons. Material for sequencing was blood. The receptor source for this set is a woman in her sixties or seventies in good health. Both conserved end residues are trimmed from each CDR3.

TRBV7-9,TRBJ2-7,ASSPDRGTNLYEQY
TRBV7-2,TRBJ2-3,ASSSRGGGVGDTQY
TRBV7-3,TRBJ2-2,ATRQGSTGELF
TRBV7-2,TRBJ1-3,ASSPITQNSGNTIY
TRBV7-2,TRBJ1-6,ASSSFQGSNSPLH
TRBV6-1,TRBJ1-4,ASGEGKLF
TRBV3-1,TRBJ1-1,ASSRKVQMLLNTEAF
TRBV10-3,TRBJ2-5,AIRDTGTGQETQY
TRBV24-1,NA,ATSDRTSGGSYEQY
TRBV5-1,NA,ASHTPGQTGDGQF
TRBV5-1,TRBJ1-2,ASSLNSGPSYGYT
TRBV4-3,TRBJ1-1,ASSHYFTPGNTEAF
TRBV20-1,TRBJ2-1,SARDLDLNEQF
TRBV11-2,TRBJ1-4,ASSLRPSLLEKLF
TRBV6-2/TRBV6-3,TRBJ1-1,ANSWEGRPPRRAF
TRBV6-1,TRBJ2-6,ASSEGGSGANVLI
TRBV7-9,TRBJ2-6,ASSLGVSSGANVLT
TRBV7-9,TRBJ1-4,ASSPRWARGNEKLF
TRBV2,TRBJ2-2,ASLYSGELF
TRBV6-7,TRBJ1-2,ASSYGQGGPVNYGYT
TRBV10-2,TRBJ1-2,ASSDPDDSKGYT
TRBV12-3/TRBV12-4,TRBJ2-7,ASTQGGEQY
TRBV5-1,TRBJ1-1,ASSTQGLGTEAF
TRBV7-2,TRBJ2-3,ASSLDGVSEDTQY
TRBV10-2,TRBJ2-5,ASRPGGPLTQY
TRBV7-2,TRBJ2-1,ASSLDPGVEQF
TRBV20-1,TRBJ2-7,SARELGVGYEQY
TRBV4-1,TRBJ2-3,ASSYRVGTDTQY
TRBV11-3,TRBJ2-7,ASSGGTPKGEQY
TRBV5-1,TRBJ2-5,ASSLVFRGETQY
TRBV6-5,TRBJ1-1,ASSYSIGENTEAF
TRBV2,TRBJ1-2,ASSDHLQGPLKDYGYT
TRBV7-2,TRBJ2-7,ASSLGTSGGREQY